The 32 T cell receptor beta chains given below trace back to one sample, sequenced in a study of regulatory T cells in long-lasting Graves disease. This sample's time point: newly diagnosed GD, antithyroid drugs for less than 3 months. From RNA extracted from PBMCs, the TCR library was made. In building TCR beta libraries, iRepertoire HTBI primers were used together with Arm-PCR of CDR3 regions. A single record per CDR3 protein comes from TCRdb applying MiXCR to the multiplex PCR reads. The repertoire consists of about 370,000 distinct CDR3 sequences, with roughly 15% occurring once and the leading ten covering about 24%. The sample was peripheral blood mononuclear cells (PBMCs), taken at new diagnosis, from a patient treated with antithyroid drugs. These TCRs come from a female donor with Graves disease.

V is TRBV6-5 and J is TRBJ1-1, with a tentative D call TRBD1 (6 bases). There are 17 residues in the CDR3. Germline V gene lookup returns CDR1 MNHEY and CDR2 SVGAGI. V lost 7 bases, J lost 1 base, and 22 bases lay in between. In DNA, the CDR3 is TGTGCCAGCACTTTCTCCCCGGGACAACAAGCGAACACTGAAGCTTTCTTT. Protein sequence: CASTFSPGQQANTEAFF.

This clonotype was seen many times. This chain links TRBV28 with TRBJ2-7; TRBD1 aligns across 9 bases. Germline V gene data show CDR1 as MDHEN and CDR2 as SYDVKM. The CDR3 totals 13 residues. V lost 6 bases, J lost 3 bases, and 3 bases stayed unmatched. The CDR3 bases are TGTGCCAGCAGGCGACAGGGGGGCTACGAGCAGTACTTC. Translation gives CASRRQGGYEQYF.

This clonotype was recorded many times. The DNA for the CDR3 is TGCGCCAGCAGCCACGGAGACAGAACGAACACCGGGGAGCTGTTTTTT. Translating it yields CASSHGDRTNTGELFF. This chain joins TRBV4-3 and TRBJ2-2; tentative D call: TRBD1 (5 bases). Germline CDR1 LGHNA, CDR2 YSLEER. The CDR3 consists of 16 residues. The V and J ends lost 3 bases and 0 bases respectively, with 11 bases between them.

This clonotype was recorded at least ten times. The V gene is TRBV14, the J gene TRBJ2-3; possible D gene TRBD1, 6 bases. The CDR3 consists of 14 residues. V dropped 4 bases and J dropped 3 bases, with 11 bases sitting between them. CDR1 is SGHDN, CDR2 FVKESK, per germline. The CDR3 DNA is TGTGCCAGCAGCCGCTCAGGGGAGACAGATACGCAGTATTTT. The encoded protein is CASSRSGETDTQYF.

This clonotype was seen ten or more times. V and J are TRBV6-2 or TRBV6-3 and TRBJ2-3, with 10 bases aligning to TRBD2. There are 14 residues in the CDR3. Germline CDR1 is MNHEY and CDR2 is SVGEGT. The trim removed 5 bases at V and 5 bases at J, leaving 4 bases unmatched. CDR3 residues: CASSLGLAVDTQYF. CDR3 DNA: TGTGCCAGCAGTCTAGGACTAGCGGTAGATACGCAGTATTTT.

At least ten counts were recorded for this clonotype. The chain carries TRBV4-1 and TRBJ1-5; D ambiguous. This CDR3 contains 14 residues. CDR1 is MGHRA, CDR2 YSYEKL, per germline. V lost 6 bases and J 0 bases, leaving 9 bases between the germline ends. The chain's CDR3 is CASREIGSNQPQHF. For the CDR3, the DNA is TGCGCCAGCAGAGAGATAGGTAGCAATCAGCCCCAGCATTTT.

This clonotype was seen many times. V usage is TRBV2 and J usage is TRBJ2-1; D might be TRBD1 (5 bases). CDR3 length: 15 residues. The germline V and J ends were trimmed by 8 bases and 3 bases, with 17 bases remaining between them. The germline V gene encodes CDR1 SNHLY and CDR2 FYNNEI. The CDR3 is CASSATESIYNEQFF. As DNA, the CDR3 is TGTGCCAGCTCCGCGACAGAGTCCATCTACAATGAGCAGTTCTTC.

This clonotype was recorded a few times. The V gene is TRBV9, the J gene TRBJ2-1; 7 bases are a match to TRBD2. The germline V gene has CDR1 SGDLS and CDR2 YYNGEE. The CDR3 runs 16 residues. The ends lost 4 bases at V and 3 bases at J; junction bases unmatched: 10. The CDR3 DNA reads TGTGCCAGCAGCACCGTGGGGGGGAGGCACTACAATGAGCAGTTCTTC. Protein: CASSTVGGRHYNEQFF.

In this sample, this clonotype turned up many times. V usage is TRBV6-2 or TRBV6-3 and J usage is TRBJ2-7, with TRBD2 as a possible D gene (5 bases). Trimming removed 2 bases at V and 2 bases at J, with 13 bases between. The CDR3 is made up of 15 amino acids. The germline V gene encodes CDR1 MNHEY and CDR2 SVGEGT. The DNA for the CDR3 is TGTGCCAGCAGTTACGGGTCGGGAACCGCCTACGAGCAGTACTTC. It codes for CASSYGSGTAYEQYF.

This clonotype was detected ten times or more. The rearrangement joins TRBV7-2 to TRBJ2-1; D unclear. The CDR3 length is 13 residues. In germline, CDR1 is SGHTA, CDR2 FQGNSA. The ends were cut back, 5 bases at V and 3 bases at J, with 8 bases in the middle. The DNA for the CDR3 is TGTGCCAGCAGCCTCCGACTCTACAATGAGCAGTTCTTC. Amino acids: CASSLRLYNEQFF.

This clonotype was recorded once. This clone may be a read error of a much larger clone one base away. CDR3 loop: CASSHRGYGYTF. CDR3 coding DNA: TGTGCCAGCAGTCACAGGGGCTATGGCTACACCTTC. The rearrangement links TRBV12-3 or TRBV12-4 to TRBJ1-2; TRBD1 matches 7 bases. CDR3 length: 12 residues. The V gene end was trimmed by 5 bases and the J gene end by 4 bases; junction bases not matched to a gene: 1.

The rearrangement joins TRBV19 to TRBJ2-7, with D unresolved. Germline V gives CDR1 LNHDA, CDR2 SQIVND (reference sequence). The CDR3 has 14 residues. Trimming stripped 4 bases from V and 2 bases from J, with 12 bases between. In nucleotides, the CDR3 is TGTGCCAGTAGTACTAGGACGGGTCCCTACGAGCAGTACTTC. Translating gives CASSTRTGPYEQYF.

In the case of this clonotype: Just one base apart from a much larger clone, this may be a read error. The V gene is TRBV20-1, the J gene TRBJ2-1, with TRBD1 as a possible D gene (5 bases). In germline, CDR1 is DFQATT, CDR2 SNEGSKA (reference sequence). CDR3 size: 14 residues. V was pared by 1 base and J by 6 bases, with 13 bases between. Here the CDR3 DNA reads TGCAGTGCTAGAGTGCTAGGGGCCCGCAATGAGCAGTTCTTC. Translating it yields CSARVLGARNEQFF.

This clonotype was counted at least ten times. The chain joins TRBV20-1 to TRBJ2-7, with TRBD2 identical over 12 bases. Trimming took 5 bases from V and 4 from J; bases not matched to a gene: 9. Germline V gene lookup returns CDR1 DFQATT and CDR2 SNEGSKA (reference sequence). CDR3 size: 15 residues. CDR3 bases: TGCAGTGCTGTAAAACTAGCGGGAGGTCGTTACGAGCAGTACTTC. Protein product: CSAVKLAGGRYEQYF.

The chain couples TRBV24-1 to TRBJ2-2; no firm D call. Germline lookup yields CDR1 KGHDR and CDR2 SFDVKD. The CDR3 is 15 amino acids. Trimming removed 1 base at V and 4 bases at J, with 9 bases between. This chain's CDR3 is CATSDFGRSTGELFF. In nucleotides, the CDR3 is TGTGCCACCAGTGATTTCGGCAGGAGCACCGGGGAGCTGTTTTTT.

This clonotype was seen repeatedly, ten times or more. The chain couples TRBV5-5 to TRBJ1-1; TRBD1 matches at 9 bases. V shed 5 bases and J 4 bases; nucleotides not matched to a gene: 9. This CDR3 spans 15 amino acids. The germline gives CDR1 SGHKS, CDR2 YYEKEE (reference sequence). CDR3: CASRFGWTGVTEAFF. CDR3 DNA sequence: TGTGCCAGCAGATTCGGCTGGACAGGGGTCACTGAAGCTTTCTTT.

In this sample, this clonotype turned up many times. The chain employs TRBV30 and TRBJ2-2; possibly TRBD2 for D (5 bases). Germline CDR1 reads GTSNPN; CDR2 reads SVGIG (reference sequence). Trimming removed 2 bases from V and 3 bases from J, with 10 bases in between. The CDR3 is 14 amino acids. The CDR3 coding sequence is TGTGCCTGGAGTCAAGCGGCTTACACCGGGGAGCTGTTTTTT. This encodes CAWSQAAYTGELFF.

The sample holds many counts of this clonotype. V usage is TRBV3-1 and J usage is TRBJ2-2; D is possibly TRBD1 (5 bases). CDR3 length: 14 residues. The germline V gene encodes CDR1 LGHDT and CDR2 YNNKEL (reference sequence). With 4 bases removed from V and 8 bases from J, the gap between germline ends came to 14 bases. CDR3 nucleotide sequence: TGTGCCAGCAGCCTACAGGCCTCTGGTGGGGAGCTGTTTTTT. Translation gives CASSLQASGGELFF.

This sequence joins TRBV20-1 and TRBJ2-2, with 10 positions matching TRBD2. Germline V gene data show CDR1 as DFQATT and CDR2 as SNEGSKA (reference sequence). J was trimmed by 5 bases and V by 1 base; bases with no gene match: 7. CDR3 size: 16 residues. The CDR3 sequence: CSARASGRAGTGELFF. The CDR3 DNA sequence: TGCAGTGCTAGAGCGAGCGGGAGGGCCGGAACCGGGGAGCTGTTTTTT.

This clonotype was picked up many times. The chain links TRBV28 to TRBJ2-5; D may be TRBD2 (6 bases). Trimming removed 2 bases at V and 5 bases at J, with 12 bases between. The CDR3 is made up of 14 amino acids. Germline CDR1 is MDHEN and CDR2 is SYDVKM. For the CDR3, the DNA is TGTGCCAGCAGTTTAGGCGGGAACAGGGAGACCCAGTACTTC. This translates into CASSLGGNRETQYF.

The chain uses TRBV19 and TRBJ2-7; 9 bases are a match to TRBD1. The CDR3 is 15 amino acids. Germline V gene data show CDR1 as LNHDA and CDR2 as SQIVND (reference sequence). The V and J ends lost 4 bases and 2 bases, in that order; junction bases with no gene match: 6. The CDR3 region is CASSKAGQGAYEQYF. The CDR3, as DNA: TGTGCCAGTAGTAAAGCGGGACAGGGCGCCTACGAGCAGTACTTC.

This clonotype was detected ten times or more. The rearrangement links TRBV7-9 to TRBJ2-1, with 13 bases lining up with TRBD2. The CDR3 sequence is 18 residues long. Per the germline V gene, CDR1 is SEHNR and CDR2 is FQNEAQ (reference sequence). With 5 bases clipped from V and 7 bases from J, the junction kept 14 bases outside the gene matches. This chain's CDR3 is CASSPKGLAGLEWNEQFF. For the CDR3, the DNA is TGTGCCAGCAGCCCCAAGGGACTAGCGGGACTAGAGTGGAATGAGCAGTTCTTC.

For this clonotype: This may stem from a read error, because a much larger clone lies one nucleotide away. V gene TRBV4-2 combines with J gene TRBJ2-2, with TRBD1 matching over 7 bases. Germline V gene data show CDR1 as LGHNA and CDR2 as YNFKEQ. Trimming took 3 bases from V and 4 from J; bases not matched to a gene: 5. CDR3 length equals 15 residues. The CDR3 nucleotides read TGTGCCAGCAGCCAGTCAGGGGGTAGCACCGGGGAGCTGTTTTTT. Its translation: CASSQSGGSTGELFF.

This clonotype was recorded many times. The chain has TRBV3-1 and TRBJ1-4; D unresolved. Trimming took off 1 base at V and 4 bases at J, with 10 bases between the two ends. The germline V gene has CDR1 LGHDT and CDR2 YNNKEL (reference sequence). The CDR3 has 15 residues. In DNA, the CDR3 is TGTGCCAGCAGCCAAGGAACAGTCAGTAATGAAAAACTGTTTTTT. Translation: CASSQGTVSNEKLFF.

This clonotype was picked up many times. V is TRBV7-9 and J is TRBJ1-1; no clear D gene. This CDR3 has 15 residues. Germline V lookup: CDR1 SEHNR, CDR2 FQNEAQ (reference sequence). Trimming removed 2 bases from V and 1 base from J, with 11 bases in between. CDR3 in amino acids: CASSLNVYGNTEAFF. Written as DNA, the CDR3 is TGTGCCAGCAGCTTAAATGTTTATGGGAACACTGAAGCTTTCTTT.

This clonotype was recorded many times. The V gene is TRBV18, the J gene TRBJ2-5, with TRBD1 as a possible D gene (5 bases). Germline CDR1 KGHSH, CDR2 LQKENI. This CDR3 has 14 residues. The V end lost 0 bases, the J end lost 1 base, and 6 bases lay between the germline ends. CDR3 DNA sequence: TGTGCCAGCTCACCACCGGGGCGCCAAGAGACCCAGTACTTC. Residues: CASSPPGRQETQYF.

This clonotype showed up many times. The V gene is TRBV20-1, the J gene TRBJ2-1; TRBD2 matches at 10 bases. Germline V CDR1 and CDR2: DFQATT, SNEGSKA (reference sequence). The CDR3 loop spans 15 amino acids. The trim removed 5 bases at V and 7 bases at J, leaving 11 bases unmatched. CDR3: CSADPAGGPRNEQFF. The CDR3 nucleotides are TGCAGTGCTGACCCAGCGGGGGGGCCTCGTAATGAGCAGTTCTTC.

The sample holds a few counts of this clonotype. The chain joins TRBV10-3 to TRBJ2-3; the match to TRBD2 covers 10 bases. The V gene end was trimmed by 7 bases and the J gene end by 6 bases; junction bases not matched to a gene: 7. The V gene's germline CDR1 is ENHRY and CDR2 SYGVKD. The CDR3 consists of 14 residues. The CDR3 DNA follows: TGTGCCATCAAATTAGCGGGGGGCGTGGATACGCAGTATTTT. Encoded protein: CAIKLAGGVDTQYF.

This clonotype was detected many times. The genes are TRBV4-1 and TRBJ2-1; D gene unclear. Looked up from germline, CDR1 is MGHRA and CDR2 is YSYEKL. CDR3 length: 13 residues. Trimming removed 4 bases at V and 9 bases at J, with 13 bases between. DNA of the CDR3: TGCGCCAGCAGCCCCGGTGGAGTACCTGAGCAGTTCTTC. Translation: CASSPGGVPEQFF.

This clonotype has ten or more counts. V gene TRBV27 combines with J gene TRBJ1-5; TRBD1 is a possible D gene (5 bases). V was clipped by 2 bases and J by 5 bases, with 7 bases between them. Germline lookup yields CDR1 MNHEY and CDR2 SMNVEV (reference sequence). There are 13 residues in the CDR3. CDR3 in amino acids: CASSLRGDQPQHF. CDR3 coding DNA: TGTGCCAGCAGTTTACGGGGGGATCAGCCCCAGCATTTT.

The chain combines TRBV7-9 with TRBJ1-5, with D possibly TRBD1 on 5 matching bases. V was clipped by 4 bases and J by 0 bases, with 13 bases between them. The germline gives CDR1 SEHNR, CDR2 FQNEAQ (reference sequence). The CDR3 sequence is 16 residues long. This CDR3 reads CASSSGSGNSNQPQHF. The CDR3 DNA reads as TGTGCCAGCAGCTCAGGGTCCGGGAATAGCAATCAGCCCCAGCATTTT.

The chain has TRBV19 and TRBJ1-2; 7 positions match TRBD1. The CDR3 covers 15 residues. The germline CDR1 and CDR2 sequences are LNHDA and SQIVND (reference sequence). Trimming at V came to 7 bases and at J to 1 base, leaving 9 bases not matched to a gene. The CDR3 bases are TGTGCCAGTACCCCTGAGGGGGCTATTAACTATGGCTACACCTTC. Residues: CASTPEGAINYGYTF.